These 18 T cell receptor beta chains were all obtained from the same sample, sequenced in a study of T-cell memory formation after mild COVID-19. TCRdb recomputed calls from the 5' RACE reads with MiXCR, one row per CDR3 protein. The table includes about half a million distinct CDR3 sequences, 15% to 20% detected once. Sequenced input: PBMCs or a T cell subset sorted from them (not recorded which). These receptor sequences come from an adult woman who had mild COVID-19 (a few samples of this study predate the infection). Cell type and time point are not known.

This chain joins TRBV4-3 and TRBJ1-1; D is uncertain. Looked up from germline, CDR1 is LGHNA and CDR2 is YSLEER. The CDR3 runs 15 residues. V was trimmed by 1 base and J by 0 bases, leaving 9 bases between them. The chain's CDR3 is CASSQGVGMNTEAFF. In nucleotides, the CDR3 is TGCGCCAGCAGCCAAGGGGTGGGCATGAACACTGAAGCTTTCTTT.

CDR3 protein: CASSHATSGRATDTQYF. As DNA, the CDR3 is TGTGCCAGCAGCCACGCGACTAGCGGTCGTGCCACAGATACGCAGTATTTT. V and J are TRBV3-1 and TRBJ2-3, with 9 bases identical to TRBD2. CDR1 and CDR2 from the germline V gene are LGHDT and YNNKEL (reference sequence). This CDR3 contains 17 residues. Trimming cost V 3 bases and J 2 bases; bases outside gene matches: 9.

This clonotype was observed a handful of times. The V and J genes are TRBV7-2 and TRBJ2-7; D is undetermined. The CDR3 covers 13 residues. Germline V gene lookup returns CDR1 SGHTA and CDR2 FQGNSA. Trimming took off 7 bases at V and 1 base at J, with 11 bases between the two ends. CDR3 sequence: CASKAKSSYEQYF. The CDR3 DNA reads TGTGCCAGCAAGGCCAAGAGTTCCTACGAGCAGTACTTC.

This sequence joins TRBV20-1 and TRBJ1-3; D possibly corresponds to TRBD1 (5 bases). V shed 3 bases and J shed 0 bases, with 12 bases lying between them. CDR1 is DFQATT and CDR2 is SNEGSKA in the germline V gene (reference sequence). CDR3 length: 15 amino acids. Here the CDR3 reads CSARSGELSGNTIYF. The CDR3 DNA reads as TGCAGTGCTAGGTCGGGGGAGCTCTCTGGAAACACCATATATTTT.

Regarding this clonotype: At one boundary the junction diverges from the germline segment, which might be a read error. The rearrangement joins TRBV7-7 to TRBJ2-3; D remains ambiguous. Germline V gene data show CDR1 as SSHAT and CDR2 as FNYEAQ (reference sequence). This CDR3 contains 14 residues. The CDR3 sequence is CASSTLDPADTQYF. As DNA, the CDR3 is TGTGCTAGCAGCACGCTCGACCCCGCAGATACGCAGTATTTT.

This clonotype has just a few counts. The V and J genes are TRBV4-1 and TRBJ2-1; 9 positions match TRBD2. The CDR3 is 14 residues long. With 0 bases clipped from V and 9 bases from J, the junction kept 3 bases outside the gene matches. From germline, CDR1 is MGHRA and CDR2 YSYEKL. The CDR3 sequence is CASSQDSSGVEQFF. The CDR3, as DNA: TGCGCCAGCAGCCAAGATTCTAGCGGGGTTGAGCAGTTCTTC.

The J gene is TRBJ2-1, the V gene TRBV7-9, with a possible D match to TRBD2 (6 bases). V shed 7 bases and J shed 8 bases, with 15 bases lying between them. Germline CDR1 reads SEHNR; CDR2 reads FQNEAQ (reference sequence). The CDR3 covers 13 residues. The CDR3 DNA sequence: TGTGCCAGCAACCGACTAGTTTCCGATGAGCAGTTCTTC. This translates into CASNRLVSDEQFF. The full variable domain, with the rest looked up from reference TRBV7-9 and TRBJ2-1, is DTGVSQNPRHKITKRGQNVTFRCDPISEHNRLYWYRQTLGQGPEFLTYFQNEAQLEKSRLLSDRFSAERPKGSFSTLEIQRTEQGDSAMYLCASNRLVSDEQFFGPGTRLTVL.

In this sample, this clonotype turned up a few times. The rearrangement joins TRBV29-1 to TRBJ2-3; D ambiguous. V lost 3 bases and J lost 2, with 3 bases in between. Germline CDR1 SQVTM, CDR2 ANQGSEA. The CDR3 extends over 11 amino acids. The CDR3 nucleotides read TGCAGCGTTGAGGACACAGATACGCAGTATTTT. Translation: CSVEDTDTQYF.

This clonotype has just a few counts. The V and J genes are TRBV20-1 and TRBJ2-2, with 8 nucleotides matching TRBD1. Germline CDR1 is DFQATT and CDR2 is SNEGSKA (reference sequence). V gave up 6 bases and J gave up 6 bases; unmatched junction bases: 6. CDR3 length: 13 residues. CDR3 DNA sequence: TGCAGTGCGAGCAGGGGGCAGGCCGGGGAGCTGTTTTTT. This sequence encodes CSASRGQAGELFF.

The chain links TRBV4-2 to TRBJ2-1; D perhaps matches TRBD2 (7 bases). Germline-derived CDR1 and CDR2 are LGHNA and YNFKEQ. The ends were cut back, 0 bases at V and 10 bases at J, with 16 bases in the middle. This CDR3 is 15 amino acids long. The CDR3 DNA sequence: TGTGCCAGCAGCCAAGAGGGGGGGCTAGTAATAGAGCAGTTCTTC. Its translation: CASSQEGGLVIEQFF.

The chain links TRBV12-3 or TRBV12-4 to TRBJ2-7; weak D call: TRBD1 (6 bases). Trimming pared 5 bases from V and 5 bases from J, leaving 16 bases between. The CDR3 sequence is 14 residues long. CDR3 bases: TGTGCCAGCAGTGCTACGGACAGACCTAACGAGCAGTACTTC. This gives the protein CASSATDRPNEQYF.

The J gene is TRBJ2-3, the V gene TRBV29-1; 7 nucleotides line up with TRBD1. CDR3 length equals 16 residues. J gave up 2 bases and V 6 bases, and 14 bases lay outside the gene matches. CDR1 is SQVTM, CDR2 ANQGSEA, per germline. The CDR3 region is CSVEGPPGQNTDTQYF. In nucleotides, the CDR3 is TGCAGCGTCGAGGGGCCTCCGGGACAGAACACAGATACGCAGTATTTT.

The V gene is TRBV5-1, the J gene TRBJ2-5; 13 bases are a match to TRBD2. The CDR3 is 15 amino acids. From germline, CDR1 is SGHRS and CDR2 YFSETQ. Trimming cost V 3 bases and J 2 bases; bases outside gene matches: 1. DNA of the CDR3: TGCGCCAGCAGCTCACTAGCGGGAGGGCAAGAGACCCAGTACTTC. Protein product: CASSSLAGGQETQYF.

The J gene is TRBJ1-4, the V gene TRBV7-4, with no clear D. V lost 7 bases, J lost 3 bases, and 21 bases lay in between. The CDR3 totals 17 residues. Germline V lookup: CDR1 SGHVT, CDR2 SQSDAQ. The CDR3 DNA is TGTGCCAGCAACTTCTACTGGGAACAGAGGGCTAATGAAAAACTGTTTTTT. Amino acid sequence: CASNFYWEQRANEKLFF. Full variable domain (remainder filled in from reference TRBV7-4 and TRBJ1-4): GAGVSQSPRYKVAKRGRDVALRCDSISGHVTLYWYRQTLGQGSEVLTYSQSDAQRDKSGRPSGRFSAERPERSVSTLKIQRTEQGDSAVYLCASNFYWEQRANEKLFFGSGTQLSVL.

This clonotype was detected a few times. V and J are TRBV7-8 and TRBJ1-1; 7 nucleotides line up with TRBD1. This CDR3 region has 15 residues. Germline V gives CDR1 SGHVS, CDR2 FQNEAQ. The V gene end was trimmed by 5 bases and the J gene end by 4 bases; junction bases not matched to a gene: 10. The CDR3 DNA follows: TGTGCCAGCAGCCCCTCACCGACAGGGTCCACTGAAGCTTTCTTT. Its translation: CASSPSPTGSTEAFF.

This clonotype was seen at least ten times. V is TRBV7-9 and J is TRBJ2-3, with 9 bases identical to TRBD2. In germline, CDR1 is SEHNR, CDR2 FQNEAQ (reference sequence). This CDR3 is built from 15 residues. V lost 8 bases and J lost 0; bases outside the gene matches: 6. In DNA form, the CDR3 reads TGTGCCAGCGGTCTAGCGGGGCCCAGCACAGATACGCAGTATTTT. Protein product: CASGLAGPSTDTQYF.

This clonotype was detected a few times. J is TRBJ1-2 and V is TRBV4-1; 7 bases fit TRBD1. This CDR3 comprises 17 residues. Germline-derived CDR1 and CDR2 are MGHRA and YSYEKL. V shed 1 base and J 4 bases; nucleotides not matched to a gene: 12. The CDR3 nucleotides are TGCGCCAGCAGCCAAGGGCCGAGACAGGGTAAGGGCTATGGCTACACCTTC. This encodes CASSQGPRQGKGYGYTF.

This clonotype was counted only a few times. This chain uses TRBV5-1 with TRBJ1-2, with 9 nucleotides matching TRBD1. V dropped 2 bases and J dropped 2; count of bases not matched to a gene: 7. In germline, CDR1 is SGHRS, CDR2 YFSETQ. The CDR3 spans 16 residues. The CDR3 nucleotides are TGCGCCAGCAGCTTCTTGGACAGGGGCATGAACTATGGCTACACCTTC. It encodes CASSFLDRGMNYGYTF. Variable domain in full (rest from reference TRBV5-1 and TRBJ1-2): KAGVTQTPRYLIKTRGQQVTLSCSPISGHRSVSWYQQTPGQGLQFLFEYFSETQRNKGNFPGRFSGRQFSNSRSEMNVSTLELGDSALYLCASSFLDRGMNYGYTFGSGTRLTVV.